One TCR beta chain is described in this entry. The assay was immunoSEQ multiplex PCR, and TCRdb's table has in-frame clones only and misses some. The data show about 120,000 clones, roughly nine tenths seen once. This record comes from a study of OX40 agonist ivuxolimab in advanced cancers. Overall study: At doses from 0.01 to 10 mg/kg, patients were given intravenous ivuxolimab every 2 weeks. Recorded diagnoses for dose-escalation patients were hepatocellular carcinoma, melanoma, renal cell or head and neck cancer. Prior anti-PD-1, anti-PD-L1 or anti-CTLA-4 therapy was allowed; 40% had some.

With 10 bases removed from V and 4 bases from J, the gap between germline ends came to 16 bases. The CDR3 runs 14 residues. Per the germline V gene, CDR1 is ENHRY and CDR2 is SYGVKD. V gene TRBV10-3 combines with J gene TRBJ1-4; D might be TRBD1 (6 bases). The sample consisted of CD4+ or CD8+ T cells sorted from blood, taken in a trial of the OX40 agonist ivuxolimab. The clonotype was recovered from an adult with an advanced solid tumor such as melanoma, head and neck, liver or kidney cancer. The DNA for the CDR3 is TGTGCCACTACTCGGACAGAAGGTAATGAAAAACTGTTTTTT. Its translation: CATTRTEGNEKLFF.